The 3 T cell receptor beta chains presented below share a single source sample, sequenced in a study of cytomegalovirus exposure and HLA in healthy donors. Vbeta (60) and Jbeta (13) primers were used in the PCR. Profiled with immunoSEQ multiplex PCR; TCRdb holds only in-frame clones, not every one. The data show 93,000 or so clones, about 71% seen once. What was sequenced was PBMCs. Every receptor here comes from a woman aged 45-60 years in good health and CMV-seronegative.

The chain joins TRBV11-2 to TRBJ2-3; a possible D gene is TRBD1 (5 bases). The CDR3 has 17 amino acids. V was pared by 8 bases and J by 1 base, with 22 bases between. Germline-derived CDR1 and CDR2 are SGHAT and FQNNGV. This CDR3 is CASGAWGTPLGTDTQYF. In nucleotides, the CDR3 is TGTGCCAGCGGAGCCTGGGGCACCCCCCTGGGCACAGATACGCAGTATTTT.

This chain links TRBV30 with TRBJ2-5, with D perhaps matching TRBD2 (6 bases). The V end lost 5 bases, the J end lost 5 bases, and 9 bases lay between the germline ends. The length of the CDR3 is 11 residues. Germline-derived CDR1 and CDR2 are GTSNPN and SVGIG (reference sequence). CDR3 bases: TGTGCCTGGGGAGGAGGGGAGACCCAGTACTTC. Residues: CAWGGGETQYF.

The chain carries TRBV21-1 and TRBJ1-5; the table gives TRBD1 as D, unverified against the DNA. TRBV21-1 is a pseudogene segment. The CDR3 totals 17 residues. For the CDR3, the DNA is TGTGCCAGCAGCAAACACCCTGAAGGACAGGGGAATCAGCCCCAGCATTTT. Its protein is CASSKHPEGQGNQPQHF.